The 19 T cell receptor beta chains below come from one sample, sequenced in a study of CD8 T cells in ankylosing spondylitis. TCRdb passed the 5' RACE reads through MiXCR, listing each CDR3 protein once. The table shows around 150,000 distinct CDR3 sequences, with about 17% occurring only once. Sequenced input: blood, either unsorted or a sorted T cell fraction (not recorded which). These receptor sequences come from a male donor with ankylosing spondylitis or in good health (not recorded which).

This clonotype was recorded many times. This rearrangement joins TRBV12-3 or TRBV12-4 to TRBJ1-1; a possible D gene is TRBD1 (6 bases). The CDR3 has 13 amino acids. V shed 5 bases and J shed 1 base, with 8 bases lying between them. The DNA for the CDR3 is TGTGCCAGCAGTCCACAGGGGAACACTGAAGCTTTCTTT. Translation gives CASSPQGNTEAFF.

This clonotype was observed many times. This chain uses TRBV5-1 with TRBJ2-1; either TRBD1 or TRBD2 may supply D (6 bases each). V was clipped by 3 bases and J by 2 bases, with 9 bases between them. Germline CDR1 and CDR2: SGHRS and YFSETQ. The CDR3 loop spans 14 amino acids. CDR3 region: CASSSGATYNEQFF. The CDR3 bases are TGCGCCAGCAGCTCGGGGGCAACCTACAATGAGCAGTTCTTC.

Many counts were recorded for this clonotype. This chain uses TRBV7-8 with TRBJ2-5; no reliable D call. Trimming removed 5 bases at V and 1 base at J, with 20 bases between. Germline V lookup: CDR1 SGHVS, CDR2 FQNEAQ. CDR3 length equals 17 residues. CDR3 residues: CASSEPVGRTLQETQYF. CDR3 nucleotide sequence: TGTGCCAGCAGCGAACCGGTAGGCAGGACGCTCCAAGAGACCCAGTACTTC.

This clonotype was counted a few times. The V call is TRBV9, the J call TRBJ1-2, with TRBD1 matching 8 bases. This CDR3 contains 15 residues. V lost 3 bases to trimming and J lost 4 bases; unmatched junction nucleotides: 8. Germline-derived CDR1 and CDR2 are SGDLS and YYNGEE. CDR3 bases: TGTGCCAGCAGCGCGGGACAGGTTACCGCCTATGGCTACACCTTC. It translates to CASSAGQVTAYGYTF.

The sample holds many counts of this clonotype. The chain is built from TRBV5-1 and TRBJ1-5, with unresolved D. CDR1 is SGHRS and CDR2 is YFSETQ in the germline V gene. Trimming took 0 bases from V and 3 from J, leaving 7 bases between them. CDR3 size: 14 residues. CDR3 residues: CASSLGQVNQPQHF. Here the CDR3 DNA reads TGCGCCAGCAGCTTGGGGCAGGTCAATCAGCCCCAGCATTTT.

This clonotype was seen more than once but under ten times. The chain carries TRBV9 and TRBJ1-4; D is possibly TRBD1 (5 bases). V was cut by 0 bases and J by 7 bases, with 10 bases left in between. Germline loops: CDR1 SGDLS, CDR2 YYNGEE. The CDR3 totals 14 residues. CDR3: CASSVGVQGEKLFF. The CDR3, as DNA: TGTGCCAGCAGCGTAGGGGTGCAGGGTGAAAAACTGTTTTTT. The full variable domain, rest sourced from reference TRBV9 and TRBJ1-4, is DSGVTQTPKHLITATGQRVTLRCSPRSGDLSVYWYQQSLDQGLQFLIQYYNGEERAKGNILERFSAQQFPDLHSELNLSSLELGDSALYFCASSVGVQGEKLFFGSGTQLSVL.

V gene TRBV27 combines with J gene TRBJ2-1; 8 bases are shared with TRBD1. With V trimmed by 6 bases and J by 4 bases, 8 bases remained unmatched. This CDR3 comprises 15 residues. Germline CDR1 and CDR2: MNHEY and SMNVEV (reference sequence). The CDR3 nucleotides are TGTGCCAGCAGCCCCACAGGGGGACGATACAATGAGCAGTTCTTC. Translating it yields CASSPTGGRYNEQFF.

This clonotype was seen only a few times. The J gene is TRBJ2-1, the V gene TRBV7-3; D tentatively reads TRBD1 or TRBD2 (5 bases each). V dropped 5 bases and J dropped 10 bases, with 15 bases sitting between them. The CDR3 runs to 13 residues. Germline V lookup: CDR1 SGHTA, CDR2 FQGTGA. The chain's CDR3 is CASSPGTPREQFF. CDR3 DNA sequence: TGTGCCAGCAGCCCGGGGACGCCACGGGAGCAGTTCTTC.

This clonotype was counted many times. The chain couples TRBV5-1 to TRBJ1-4; D is perhaps TRBD1 (6 bases). From germline, CDR1 is SGHRS and CDR2 YFSETQ. The V gene lost 4 bases and the J gene lost 6 bases, with 16 bases spanning the gap. The CDR3 runs 15 residues. Written as DNA, the CDR3 is TGCGCCAGCAGCACCTCAGGGGCAGCATATGAAAAACTGTTTTTT. Translation gives CASSTSGAAYEKLFF.

The sample holds a few counts of this clonotype. The chain joins TRBV28 to TRBJ1-1; D gene unclear. V was clipped by 6 bases and J by 3 bases, with 14 bases between them. The CDR3 runs 14 residues. Germline assignment: CDR1 MDHEN and CDR2 SYDVKM. As DNA, the CDR3 is TGTGCCAGCAGCTTTGGTTGGACCGACACTGAAGCTTTCTTT. Protein sequence: CASSFGWTDTEAFF.

This clonotype was observed a few times. The chain couples TRBV13 to TRBJ2-4, with D tentatively TRBD1 or TRBD2 (6 bases each). Germline V gene lookup returns CDR1 PRHDT and CDR2 FYEKMQ (reference sequence). The CDR3 spans 16 residues. Trimming took 5 bases from V and 1 from J, leaving 15 bases between them. Here the CDR3 DNA reads TGTGCCAGCAGCGATAGCGGAGGGGGGGCCAAAAACATTCAGTACTTC. Amino acid sequence: CASSDSGGGAKNIQYF.

This chain links TRBV19 with TRBJ1-4; maybe TRBD1 (6 bases). CDR1 is LNHDA and CDR2 is SQIVND in the germline V gene (reference sequence). There are 18 residues in the CDR3. Trimming cost V 0 bases and J 2 bases, with 16 bases left between them. CDR3 nucleotides: TGTGCCAGTAGTATAGAACGGCGGAGGGGGAAGACTAATGAAAAACTGTTTTTT. Its translation is CASSIERRRGKTNEKLFF.

The rearrangement joins TRBV7-9 to TRBJ1-4; D ambiguous. The V gene's germline CDR1 is SEHNR and CDR2 FQNEAQ (reference sequence). The germline V and J ends were trimmed by 5 bases and 7 bases, with 17 bases remaining between them. CDR3 length: 15 amino acids. The CDR3 region is CASSPTTRAIEKLFF. In nucleotides, the CDR3 is TGTGCCAGCAGCCCTACGACCCGGGCGATTGAAAAACTGTTTTTT.

The CDR3 region has the DNA TGTGCCAGCAGTTTTATTATCCGGGTGGGAAACACCGGGGAGCTGTTTTTT. This translates into CASSFIIRVGNTGELFF. This rearrangement joins TRBV5-5 to TRBJ2-2, with D unclear. V lost 5 bases, J lost 2 bases, and 19 bases lay in between. CDR1 and CDR2 from the germline V gene are SGHKS and YYEKEE (reference sequence). This CDR3 has 17 amino acids.

In this sample, this clonotype turned up many times. V is TRBV20-1 and J is TRBJ2-3, with unresolved D. The V and J ends lost 1 base and 6 bases respectively, with 14 bases between them. CDR1 and CDR2 (germline): DFQATT, SNEGSKA (reference sequence). CDR3 length: 14 residues. CDR3 sequence reads: CSARATGLADTQYF. CDR3 nucleotides: TGCAGTGCTAGAGCTACGGGCTTGGCGGATACGCAGTATTTT.

This CDR3 is CASSEWGMGQYF. CDR3 in DNA: TGTGCCAGCAGTGAATGGGGCATGGGGCAGTACTTC. The chain carries TRBV6-1 and TRBJ2-7; D may be TRBD1 (5 bases). This CDR3 spans 12 amino acids. Trimming pared 2 bases from V and 9 bases from J, leaving 11 bases between. Germline V lookup: CDR1 MNHNS, CDR2 SASEGT.

Many counts were recorded for this clonotype. The chain combines TRBV6-6 with TRBJ2-1; possible D gene TRBD1, 5 bases. The CDR3 contains 13 residues. Germline lookup yields CDR1 MNHNY and CDR2 SVGAGI (reference sequence). V gave up 5 bases and J gave up 5 bases, with 10 bases separating them. The CDR3, as DNA: TGTGCCAGCAGTGCCGACAGAAACAATGAGCAGTTCTTC. Its translation: CASSADRNNEQFF.

This clonotype was picked up a small number of times. This chain connects TRBV29-1 to TRBJ1-5; D is undetermined. The CDR3 totals 14 residues. Germline CDR1 reads SQVTM; CDR2 reads ANQGSEA. V was shortened by 5 bases and J by 7 bases, with 18 bases between the two germline ends. CDR3 coding DNA: TGCAGCGTTCGTATTGGCCCCCACGGGCAGCCCCAGCATTTT. Protein sequence: CSVRIGPHGQPQHF.

Only a few counts were recorded for this clonotype. This chain joins TRBV5-6 and TRBJ1-1, with a tentative D call TRBD1 (5 bases). Trimming stripped 5 bases from V and 10 bases from J, with 18 bases between. Germline V lookup: CDR1 SGHDT, CDR2 YYEEEE. This CDR3 is built from 13 residues. CDR3 nucleotides: TGTGCCAGCAGTTCATCCCCTTCCGGGGCAGCTTTCTTT. It encodes CASSSSPSGAAFF.